The clone carrying this T cell receptor (beta chain) was seen just once. Original data processing: Estimation of nucleated cell counts relied on the amplification of reference gene primers. The repertoire was sequenced with immunoSEQ multiplex PCR; TCRdb's copy has only in-frame clones and lacks some. The DNA gave D and trimming, while V, J and clone size come from that table. Of about 210,000 clones listed, about 88% are singletons. Trimming took 3 bases from V and 0 from J, leaving 10 bases between them. This CDR3 has 14 amino acids. CDR1 and CDR2 from the germline V gene are SGDLS and YYNGEE. The sample belongs to a study of blood T cell repertoires in COVID-19. Study-level background: Some COVID-19 samples were acute and others convalescent; all came from the United States, Italy and Spain. T cells, B-cell-depleted T cells, or PBMCs supplied cDNA or gDNA.

This chain joins TRBV9 and TRBJ2-7; possibly TRBD2 for D (7 bases). Sample: peripheral blood. The sequence was obtained from a man aged 40-55 years with acute or convalescent COVID-19. CDR3 nucleotide sequence: TGTGCCAGCAGCGGGGAGGGGGGCTCCTACGAGCAGTACTTC. It is translated as CASSGEGGSYEQYF.